Listed below are T cell receptor beta chains from one sample, sequenced in a study of shared clonotypes between healthy human individuals. Data came from immunoSEQ multiplex PCR; TCRdb stores just in-frame clones and leaves some out. The sample lists roughly 2.5 million clones, approximately 94% occurring once. The sample was naive CD4+ T cells sorted from blood. These receptors all stem from a man aged 18-30 years in good health. Both conserved end residues are part of each CDR3.

TRBV7-9	TRBJ1-1	CASSLSSIGFMNTEAFF
TRBV19	TRBJ2-1	CASSVTGTSGNEQFF
TRBV9	TRBJ2-3	CASSNQGTDTQYF
TRBV5-1	TRBJ2-5	CASSLGRSAQETQYF
TRBV7-6	TRBJ2-5	CASSLAREKGQEETQYF
TRBV4-2	TRBJ2-1	CASSHHGGAKDSYNEQFF
TRBV10-3	TRBJ2-1	CAISDYKNSLGTYYNEQFF
TRBV5-1	TRBJ2-5	CASSEGLAGREETQYF
TRBV2	TRBJ2-1	CASSEASGRYTQNNEQFF
TRBV18	TRBJ2-3	CASSPPGTDTQYF
TRBV2	TRBJ1-2	CASSATANYGYTF
TRBV2	TRBJ2-7	CASKGDGNTYEQYF
TRBV25-1	TRBJ2-2	CASSEPQPRTGELFF
TRBV11-2	TRBJ2-7	CASSLVRGSYEQYF
TRBV9	TRBJ1-3	CASSPPGISGNTIYF
TRBV5-1	TRBJ2-4	CASSFNGGARNIQYF
TRBV25-1	TRBJ2-2	CASSESFGGELFF
TRBV18	TRBJ1-5	CASSPLPVISSDVQPQHF
TRBV18	TRBJ2-3	CASSRDSTDTQYF
TRBV29-1	TRBJ2-7	CSVGVLEFEQYF
TRBV30	TRBJ2-2	CAWKGGGELFF
TRBV9	TRBJ2-2	CASSSAGELFF
TRBV7-9	TRBJ2-5	CASSLGGGGQETQYF
TRBV10-2	TRBJ2-1	CASRLASYNEQFF
TRBV5-1	TRBJ1-1	CASSLDGRLNTEAFF
TRBV7-7	TRBJ2-1	CASSPYPSSYNEQFF
TRBV6-1	TRBJ2-7	CASSESLAYEQYF
TRBV9	TRBJ2-1	CASSAGQGSYNEQFF
TRBV6-5	TRBJ2-7	CASSYSGQGPYEQYF
TRBV5-1	TRBJ2-7	CASSPGTEVYEQYF
TRBV7-9	TRBJ2-3	CATPHNPTDTQYF
TRBV11-3	TRBJ2-3	CASSLGMGDGDTDTQYF
TRBV11-3	TRBJ2-1	CASSLGGKGGNEQFF
TRBV6-1	TRBJ2-7	CASSGQLVREQYF
TRBV7-2	TRBJ1-4	CASSLAQGTNEKLFF
TRBV19	TRBJ2-3	CASSGTSGGPFDTQYF
TRBV5-5	TRBJ2-7	CASSRSVWVYEQYF
TRBV30	NA	CAAVPDSLLYEQYF
TRBV5-4	TRBJ2-2	CASSLAGGSGNTGELFF
TRBV27	TRBJ2-7	CASSSSSGRLTYEQYF
TRBV28	TRBJ2-7	CASSSGEGWEQYF
TRBV28	TRBJ1-1	CASSPGGGSLRAMNTEAFF
TRBV11-2	TRBJ1-1	CASSLLGWGTEAFF
TRBV27	TRBJ1-5	CASSLRVSHQPQHF
TRBV7-2	TRBJ2-2	CASSPISTGNTGELFF
TRBV9	TRBJ1-2	CASSVGGGSNYGYTF
TRBV30	TRBJ1-1	CAGGAGGLNTEAFF
TRBV10-3	TRBJ2-5	CAISESGVSETQYF
TRBV5-1	TRBJ2-3	CASSLMGNTDTQYF
TRBV4-1	TRBJ2-3	CASSQEGGPTDTQYF
TRBV5-1	TRBJ2-3	CASSSGGSTDTQYF
TRBV25-1	TRBJ2-7	CASSGGTGSYEQYF
TRBV10-3	TRBJ2-7	CAIRSDRGSYEQYF
TRBV5-1	TRBJ2-5	CASSLVTTKETQYF
TRBV28	TRBJ1-2	CASRRTYSSNYGYTF